The rows below give T cell receptor beta chains drawn from one sample of a study of OX40 agonist ivuxolimab in advanced cancers. Some clones are missing from TCRdb's copy, which holds only in-frame ones; the method was immunoSEQ multiplex PCR. The sample lists around 66,000 clones; 70% to 90% were seen once. The sample here was CD4+ or CD8+ T cells sorted from blood, taken in a trial of the OX40 agonist ivuxolimab. The receptors shown here come from an adult with an advanced solid tumor such as melanoma, head and neck, liver or kidney cancer. Both conserved end residues are part of each CDR3. A D gene is named only where the DNA matches it firmly. Size tells how often a clone was seen (once, few, many) or the class of an expanded clone, and some rows leave it out.

CDR3 DNA	CDR3 protein	clone size	D gene	V gene	J gene
TGTGCCACCAGGGGCGCGGGGGGATTAGAGACCCAGTACTTC	CATRGAGGLETQYF	.	TRBD2	TRBV15	TRBJ2-5
TGCGCCAGCAGCCCGACTAGCGGGGGGGCCTATGAGCAGTTCTTC	CASSPTSGGAYEQFF	.	TRBD2	TRBV5-1	TRBJ2-1
TGTGCCAGCAGTGAACCGGGGACAGGGGGATATGGCTACACCTTC	CASSEPGTGGYGYTF	.	TRBD1	TRBV25-1	TRBJ1-2
TGTGCCAGCAGCCTCTTTAAAGCGGGTCTACCCTACGAGCAGTACTTC	CASSLFKAGLPYEQYF	.	.	TRBV5-6	TRBJ2-7
TGTGCCTGGAGTCGGCGGACAGGGGGCTTCTCTGAAGCTTTCTTT	CAWSRRTGGFSEAFF	.	TRBD1	TRBV30	TRBJ1-1
TGTGCCAGCAGCTCGCAGGGTTTGGGTCAAGAGACCCAGTACTTC	CASSSQGLGQETQYF	.	.	TRBV5-4	TRBJ2-5
TGCGCCAGCAGCGATTTCTACGAGCAGTACTTC	CASSDFYEQYF	.	.	TRBV4-1	TRBJ2-7
TGTGCCAGCAGTTACTCGGGACAGTACTACGAGCAGTACTTC	CASSYSGQYYEQYF	once	TRBD1	TRBV6-5	TRBJ2-7
TGTGCCAGCGACCCAAGGAGGGCTGAAGCTTTCTTT	CASDPRRAEAFF	.	.	TRBV5-8	TRBJ1-1
TGTGCCAGCAGTGCTTGGGGGGGACCCAATCAGCCCCAGCATTTT	CASSAWGGPNQPQHF	.	.	TRBV6-1	TRBJ1-5
TGTGCCAGTAGTATACGGGGACAGGGTCTTTCCGGGGAGCTGTTTTTT	CASSIRGQGLSGELFF	.	TRBD1	TRBV19	TRBJ2-2
TGTGCCAGCAGCCGGACCCCCCTGACAGGATTGAACACTGAAGCTTTCTTT	CASSRTPLTGLNTEAFF	.	.	TRBV5-5	TRBJ1-1
TGTGCCAGCAGTGTGACTAGCGGGACGCGGGAGCAGTACTTC	CASSVTSGTREQYF	.	TRBD2	TRBV2	TRBJ2-7
TGTGCCAGCAGCTTACCCCTTAAACAAGAGACCCAGTACTTC	CASSLPLKQETQYF	.	.	TRBV11-2	TRBJ2-5
TGTGCCAGTTCCTTGTCAGGGGGCGGCCCCTACGAGCAGTACTTC	CASSLSGGGPYEQYF	.	TRBD1	TRBV27	TRBJ2-7
TGTGCCAGCAGCCTCGGGCCGGGCAGGGGAGGTCAGCCCCAGCATTTT	CASSLGPGRGGQPQHF	.	.	TRBV2	TRBJ1-5
TGTGCCAGCTCACCAGTGGCTCCAGGGACTAATGAAAAACTGTTTTTT	CASSPVAPGTNEKLFF	.	.	TRBV18	TRBJ1-4
TGTGCCAGCTCACCGCAAGGACCAAGCCCGGGAGAGACCCAGTACTTC	CASSPQGPSPGETQYF	.	.	TRBV18	TRBJ2-5
TGTGCCAGCTCACTCGGGACAGGGGGCGGAGAGCAGTTCTTC	CASSLGTGGGEQFF	.	TRBD1	TRBV18	TRBJ2-1
TGTGCCAGCACCCAGGACCTCAGAGTCGCCTACAATGAGCAGTTCTTC	CASTQDLRVAYNEQFF	.	.	TRBV2	TRBJ2-1
TGCGCCAGCCGCCAGGAACAGGGGAGCACAGATACGCAGTATTTT	CASRQEQGSTDTQYF	.	TRBD1	TRBV5-1	TRBJ2-3
TGTGCCAGTAGTCCGAACAGTCCTTCCTATGGCTACACCTTC	CASSPNSPSYGYTF	few	.	TRBV19	TRBJ1-2
TGCGCCAGCAGCCAAGATTACGGGGTAGGAAAACCCCTCCACTTT	CASSQDYGVGKPLHF	.	.	TRBV4-1	TRBJ1-6
TGTGCCAGCAGCTTAGAGGCAGGGGTGTACTACGAGCAGTACTTC	CASSLEAGVYYEQYF	.	.	TRBV7-9	TRBJ2-7
TGTGCCAGCAGGTACAGGGGAGGTAATGAAAAACTGTTTTTT	CASRYRGGNEKLFF	.	TRBD1	TRBV2	TRBJ1-4
TGTGCCAGCAGTTCCGGGACAAATCGGCGAACTGAAGCTTTCTTT	CASSSGTNRRTEAFF	.	.	TRBV6-1	TRBJ1-1
TGTGCCATCAGAGACAGGGGACCCTACGAGCAGTACTTC	CAIRDRGPYEQYF	.	TRBD1	TRBV10-3	TRBJ2-7
TGTGCTAGTGGTTCGGACAGGGGCAATGAGCAGTTCTTC	CASGSDRGNEQFF	.	TRBD1	TRBV12-5	TRBJ2-1
TGCGCCAGCTATCTCAGGATTAACTTC	CASYLRINF	.	.	TRBV23-1	TRBJ2-5
TGTGCCAGCAGCTCAGGACAGGGCGGCAATGAGCAGTTCTTC	CASSSGQGGNEQFF	.	TRBD1	TRBV5-4	TRBJ2-1
TGTGCCAGCAGCTTAGATACTTCCGGGACTAGCGGGGTGCGGTCCTACAATGAGCAGTTCTTC	CASSLDTSGTSGVRSYNEQFF	.	TRBD2	TRBV7-6	TRBJ2-1
TGTGCCACCAGCAGACTGGAGGGGGCATCTCGGAGCTCCTACGAGCAGTACTTC	CATSRLEGASRSSYEQYF	.	.	TRBV15	TRBJ2-7
TGTGCCAGCAGCTTACGCCCAGTGACTAACACTGAAGCTTTCTTT	CASSLRPVTNTEAFF	.	.	TRBV7-2	TRBJ1-1
TGTGCCAGCAGCTTAAATGGACAGGGGGCGTTTGAGCAGTACTTC	CASSLNGQGAFEQYF	.	TRBD1	TRBV5-5	TRBJ2-7
TGTGCCAGCAGCTTGGGTCAGGGCGTGACCCAGTACTTC	CASSLGQGVTQYF	.	.	TRBV5-6	TRBJ2-5
TGTGCCAGCAGACCGGGACAACTCTCTGGGGCCAACGTCCTGACTTTC	CASRPGQLSGANVLTF	.	.	TRBV5-4	TRBJ2-6
TGCGCCAGCAGCCAGGACGCGCGCCCTAATTCACCCCTCCACTTT	CASSQDARPNSPLHF	.	.	TRBV5-1	TRBJ1-6
TGTGCCAGCAGCCTTGGCCCGGGACAAAACTCTGGAAACACCATATATTTT	CASSLGPGQNSGNTIYF	.	.	TRBV4-2	TRBJ1-3
TGCGCCAGCAGTGAACTAGCGGGGTTGGGCAATGAGCAGTTCTTC	CASSELAGLGNEQFF	.	TRBD2	TRBV10-2	TRBJ2-1